The next 9 T cell receptor beta chains were all read from a single sample in a study of siplizumab effects on memory and regulatory T cells. Here immunoSEQ multiplex PCR was the method, and the copy in TCRdb shows in-frame clones only, minus some. The sample records 90,000 to 120,000 clones, 92% being singletons. The specimen sequenced was Tregs sorted from blood. These receptors came from a human donor in good health.

This clone came up once. V gene TRBV5-1 combines with J gene TRBJ2-7; 12 bases are a match to TRBD2. CDR1 is SGHRS, CDR2 YFSETQ, per germline. V gave up 5 bases and J gave up 2 bases; unmatched junction bases: 5. The length of the CDR3 is 15 residues. The DNA of the CDR3 is TGCGCCAGCAGGTCCCTAGCGGGAGGGCCCTACGAGCAGTACTTC. It codes for CASRSLAGGPYEQYF.

This clone was seen just once. This CDR3 is CASSSTYEQFF. The CDR3 DNA sequence: TGTGCCAGCAGTTCGACTTATGAGCAGTTCTTC. V gene TRBV2 combines with J gene TRBJ2-1; D is uncertain. Germline CDR1 SNHLY, CDR2 FYNNEI. This CDR3 has 11 amino acids. V lost 5 bases to trimming and J lost 8 bases, with 7 bases between them.

The chain uses TRBV4-2 and TRBJ2-3; 7 bases agree with TRBD2. With V trimmed by 4 bases and J by 4 bases, 14 bases remained unmatched. Germline CDR1 and CDR2: LGHNA and YNFKEQ. This CDR3 contains 17 residues. DNA for the CDR3: TGTGCCAGCAGCCCGTCTTTAAGGACTAGAACCCCAGATACGCAGTATTTT. Its translation: CASSPSLRTRTPDTQYF.

The CDR3 DNA reads as TGTGCCAGCAGCTTGGGACTAGCGCGAAACACCGGGGAGCTGTTTTTT. It codes for CASSLGLARNTGELFF. The V gene is TRBV5-7, the J gene TRBJ2-2; the match to TRBD2 covers 8 bases. TRBV5-7 is assigned to the ORF class and has an uncertain function. Trimming took 0 bases from V and 2 from J; bases not matched to a gene: 3. CDR3 length: 16 residues.

The chain combines TRBV7-6 with TRBJ2-2; 10 nucleotides align to TRBD1. CDR3 length equals 16 residues. Germline V gene lookup returns CDR1 SGHVS and CDR2 FNYEAQ. Losses at the gene ends were 5 bases for V and 3 bases for J; bases not matched to a gene: 6. The CDR3 sequence: CASSGSGTGDTGELFF. The CDR3 DNA is TGTGCCAGCAGCGGATCCGGGACAGGGGACACCGGGGAGCTGTTTTTT.

The chain uses TRBV6-5 and TRBJ1-5; D not resolved. Trimming removed 5 bases from V and 0 bases from J, with 8 bases in between. The germline gives CDR1 MNHEY, CDR2 SVGAGI. The CDR3 runs to 14 residues. The CDR3 loop is CASSRWVSNQPQHF. The CDR3 DNA reads as TGTGCCAGCAGTCGGTGGGTTAGCAATCAGCCCCAGCATTTT.

This sequence joins TRBV9 and TRBJ2-5, with TRBD1 identical over 9 bases. The CDR3 extends over 13 amino acids. The V gene end was trimmed by 5 bases and the J gene end by 2 bases; junction bases not matched to a gene: 1. Germline lookup yields CDR1 SGDLS and CDR2 YYNGEE. The CDR3 loop reads CASRGTGQETQYF. In DNA, the CDR3 is TGTGCCAGCAGAGGGACAGGGCAAGAGACCCAGTACTTC.

The chain has TRBV6-5 and TRBJ2-3, with 12 bases that match TRBD2. With 5 bases clipped from V and 3 bases from J, the junction kept 3 bases outside the gene matches. The CDR3 is made up of 15 amino acids. Germline-derived CDR1 and CDR2 are MNHEY and SVGAGI. The CDR3 DNA is TGTGCCAGCAGTCGTGGACTAGCGGGAACAGATACGCAGTATTTT. Translating it yields CASSRGLAGTDTQYF.

The rearrangement joins TRBV7-2 to TRBJ2-7; 8 nucleotides line up with TRBD1. V gave up 6 bases and J gave up 0 bases; unmatched junction bases: 7. Germline V CDR1 and CDR2: SGHTA, FQGNSA. The CDR3 consists of 15 residues. CDR3 amino acids: CASSRTGYSSYEQYF. In DNA, the CDR3 is TGTGCCAGCAGTCGGACAGGGTACAGCTCCTACGAGCAGTACTTC.